The T cell receptor beta chain under discussion was sequenced for a study of T cell responses to AZD1222 COVID-19 vaccine. The assay was immunoSEQ multiplex PCR, and TCRdb's table has in-frame clones only and misses some. The sample consists of some 200,000 clones, roughly 88% of them appearing once. The V gene end was trimmed by 5 bases and the J gene end by 1 base; junction bases not matched to a gene: 5. CDR3 size: 15 residues. CDR1 LGHDT and CDR2 YNNKEL come from the germline V gene (reference sequence). Regarding this clone: As yet, its antigen is unknown.

Findings and limits, study-wide: Two AZD1222 administrations were followed by greater Spike-specific TCR breadth and depth. Variant regions that are unmutated are reportedly the target of nearly half of spike-specific TCRs. Baseline seropositives among AZD1222 recipients totaled only 5 to 7. It should be noted that donors were predominantly white British and more often female, and clonal diversity was possibly underestimated.

Material: peripheral blood, obtained on day 0 of AZD1222 vaccination. The receptor was derived from an adult in good health. The rearrangement uses TRBV3-1 (or the pseudogene TRBV3-2) and TRBJ1-1; 9 nucleotides line up with TRBD1. The CDR3 spells CASSSRGQGNTEAFF. For the CDR3, the DNA is TGTGCCAGCAGCTCACGGGGACAGGGGAACACTGAAGCTTTCTTT.